This TCR beta chain came from a study of T-cell reconstitution after alpha-beta-depleted transplantation in children. Points from the study as a whole: Surviving recipient T cells and thymic progenitors produced the high day-60 TCRbeta diversity seen in some patients.

This clonotype was seen a few times. Its matching antigen is unknown. Preparation of the TCRbeta library involved a method that used unique molecular identifiers. TCRdb re-called the PCR reads with MiXCR, one entry per CDR3 protein. The sample has 250,000 to 400,000 distinct CDR3 sequences, around 25% seen once. Germline V gene sequence: CDR1 SGHRS, CDR2 YFSETQ. Trimming took 5 bases from V and 4 from J; bases not matched to a gene: 9. The CDR3 extends over 15 amino acids. Specimen: PBMCs, mostly from graft donor cells, collected 180 days after TCRalphabeta/CD19-depleted stem cell transplant. The gene calls are TRBV5-1 and TRBJ2-5, with 9 bases matching TRBD1. This TCR was recovered from a male patient aged 10 to 17 who had a stem cell transplant for acute lymphoblastic leukemia, so the T cells may come from the graft donor. The CDR3 coding sequence is TGCGCCAGCAGTTACAGGGGGCTGGTTCGAGAGACCCAGTACTTC. Translated, it gives CASSYRGLVRETQYF.